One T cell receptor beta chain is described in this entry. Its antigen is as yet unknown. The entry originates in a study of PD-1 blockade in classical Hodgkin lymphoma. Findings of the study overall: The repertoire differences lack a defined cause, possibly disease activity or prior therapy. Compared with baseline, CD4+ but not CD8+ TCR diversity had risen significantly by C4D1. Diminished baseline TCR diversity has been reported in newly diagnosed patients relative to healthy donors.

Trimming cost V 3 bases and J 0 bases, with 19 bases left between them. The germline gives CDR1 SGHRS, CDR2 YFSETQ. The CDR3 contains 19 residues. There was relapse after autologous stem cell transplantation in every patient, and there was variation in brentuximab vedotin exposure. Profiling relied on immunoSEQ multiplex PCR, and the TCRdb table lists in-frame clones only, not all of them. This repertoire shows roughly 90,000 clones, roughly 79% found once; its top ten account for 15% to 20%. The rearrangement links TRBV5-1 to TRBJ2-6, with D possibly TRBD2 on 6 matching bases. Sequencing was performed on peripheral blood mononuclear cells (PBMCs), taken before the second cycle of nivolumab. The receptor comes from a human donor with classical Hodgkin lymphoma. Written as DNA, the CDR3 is TGCGCCAGCAGCTATGGACTATCTTCTACAAGCTCTGGGGCCAACGTCCTGACTTTC. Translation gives CASSYGLSSTSSGANVLTF.